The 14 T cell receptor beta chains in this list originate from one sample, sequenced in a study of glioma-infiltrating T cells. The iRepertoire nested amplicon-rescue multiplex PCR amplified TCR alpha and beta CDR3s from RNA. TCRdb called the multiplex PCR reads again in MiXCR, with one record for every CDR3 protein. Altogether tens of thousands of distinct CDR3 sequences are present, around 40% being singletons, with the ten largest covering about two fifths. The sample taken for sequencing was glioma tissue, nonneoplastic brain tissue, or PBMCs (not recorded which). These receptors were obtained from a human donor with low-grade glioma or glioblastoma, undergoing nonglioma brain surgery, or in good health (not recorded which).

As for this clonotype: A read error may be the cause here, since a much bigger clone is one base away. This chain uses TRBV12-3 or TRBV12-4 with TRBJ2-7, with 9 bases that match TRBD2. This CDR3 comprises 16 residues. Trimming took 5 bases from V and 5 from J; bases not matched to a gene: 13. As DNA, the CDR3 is TGTGCCAGCAGTCGTCGGACTAGCGTGAGTCTCGACGAGCAGTACTTC. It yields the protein CASSRRTSVSLDEQYF.

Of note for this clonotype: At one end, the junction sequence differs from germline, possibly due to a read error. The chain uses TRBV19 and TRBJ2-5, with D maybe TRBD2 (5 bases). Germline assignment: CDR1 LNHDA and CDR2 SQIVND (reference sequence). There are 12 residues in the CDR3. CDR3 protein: CASSVRGETQYF. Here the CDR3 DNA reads TGTGCTAGTAGTGTACGCGGGGAGACCCAGTACTTC. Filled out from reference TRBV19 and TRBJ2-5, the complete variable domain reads DGGITQSPKYLFRKEGQNVTLSCEQNLNHDAMYWYRQDPGQGLRLIYYSQIVNDFQKGDIAEGYSVSREKKESFPLTVTSAQKNPTAFYLCASSVRGETQYFGPGTRLLVL.

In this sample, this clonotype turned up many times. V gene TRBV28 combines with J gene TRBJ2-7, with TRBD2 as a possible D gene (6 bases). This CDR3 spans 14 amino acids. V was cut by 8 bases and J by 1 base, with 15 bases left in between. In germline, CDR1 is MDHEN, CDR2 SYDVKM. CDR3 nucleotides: TGTGCCAGCCAAATGACCGGGGGATCCTACGAGCAGTACTTC. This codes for CASQMTGGSYEQYF.

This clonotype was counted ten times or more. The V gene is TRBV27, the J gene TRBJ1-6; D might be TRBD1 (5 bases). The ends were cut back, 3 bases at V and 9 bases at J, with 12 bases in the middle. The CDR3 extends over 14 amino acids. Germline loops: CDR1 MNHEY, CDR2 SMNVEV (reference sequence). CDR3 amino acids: CASSFIGAGSPLHF. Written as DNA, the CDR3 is TGTGCCAGCAGTTTTATAGGGGCGGGTTCACCCCTCCACTTT.

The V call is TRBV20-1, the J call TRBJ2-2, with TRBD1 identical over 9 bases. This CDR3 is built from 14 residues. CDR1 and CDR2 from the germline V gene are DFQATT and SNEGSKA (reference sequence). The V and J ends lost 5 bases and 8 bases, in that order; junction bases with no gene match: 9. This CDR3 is CSAPGTGYIGELFF. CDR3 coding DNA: TGCAGTGCTCCCGGGACAGGGTACATAGGGGAGCTGTTTTTT.

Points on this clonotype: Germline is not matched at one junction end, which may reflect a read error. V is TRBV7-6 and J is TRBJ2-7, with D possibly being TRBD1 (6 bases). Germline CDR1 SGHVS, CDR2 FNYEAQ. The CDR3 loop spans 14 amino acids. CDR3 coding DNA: TGTGCCAGCAGCTTAGGACCAACAGGGTACGAGCAGTGCTTC. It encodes CASSLGPTGYEQCF.

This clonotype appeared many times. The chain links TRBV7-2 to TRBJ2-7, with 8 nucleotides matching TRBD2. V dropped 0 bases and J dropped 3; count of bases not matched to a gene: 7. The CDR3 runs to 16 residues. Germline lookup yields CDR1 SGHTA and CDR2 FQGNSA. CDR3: CASSLAGLAGHYEQYF. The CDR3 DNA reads TGTGCCAGCAGCTTAGCAGGTTTAGCGGGACACTACGAGCAGTACTTC.

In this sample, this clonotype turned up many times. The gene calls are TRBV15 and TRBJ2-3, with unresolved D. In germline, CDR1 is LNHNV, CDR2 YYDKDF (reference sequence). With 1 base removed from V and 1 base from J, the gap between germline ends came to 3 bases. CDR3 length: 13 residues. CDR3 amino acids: CATSRGGTDTQYF. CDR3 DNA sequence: TGTGCCACCAGCAGAGGTGGCACAGATACGCAGTATTTT.

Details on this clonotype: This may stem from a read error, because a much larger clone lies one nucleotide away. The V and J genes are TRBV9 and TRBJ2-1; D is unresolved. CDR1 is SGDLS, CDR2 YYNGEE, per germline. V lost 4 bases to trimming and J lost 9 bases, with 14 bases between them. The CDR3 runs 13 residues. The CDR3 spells CASSFTGVAEQFF. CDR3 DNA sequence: TGTGCCAGCAGCTTCACTGGGGTCGCTGAGCAGTTCTTC. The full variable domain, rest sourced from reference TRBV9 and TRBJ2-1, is DSGVTQTPKHLITATGQRVTLRCSPRSGDLSVYWYQQSLDQGLQFLIQYYNGEERAKGNILERFSAQQFPDLHSELNLSSLELGDSALYFCASSFTGVAEQFFGPGTRLTVL.

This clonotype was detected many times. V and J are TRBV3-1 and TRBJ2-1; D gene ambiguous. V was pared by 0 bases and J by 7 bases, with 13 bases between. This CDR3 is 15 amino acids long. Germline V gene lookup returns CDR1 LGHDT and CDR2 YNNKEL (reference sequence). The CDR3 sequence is CASSQDYGEWNEQFF. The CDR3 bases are TGTGCCAGCAGCCAAGATTACGGAGAGTGGAATGAGCAGTTCTTC.

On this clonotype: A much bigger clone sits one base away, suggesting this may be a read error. CDR3 sequence reads: CASTDVSYNEQFF. The CDR3 DNA reads TGTGCCAGCACGGATGTATCCTACAATGAGCAGTTCTTC. The chain joins TRBV12-3 or TRBV12-4 to TRBJ2-1, with unresolved D. V gave up 7 bases and J gave up 1 base, with 8 bases separating them. The CDR3 has 13 residues.

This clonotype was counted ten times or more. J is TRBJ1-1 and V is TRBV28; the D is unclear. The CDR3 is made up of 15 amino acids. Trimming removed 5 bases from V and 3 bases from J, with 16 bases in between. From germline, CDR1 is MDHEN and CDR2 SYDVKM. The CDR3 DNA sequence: TGTGCCAGCAGTCCTCCCGAGACCCGACACACTGAAGCTTTCTTT. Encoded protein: CASSPPETRHTEAFF.

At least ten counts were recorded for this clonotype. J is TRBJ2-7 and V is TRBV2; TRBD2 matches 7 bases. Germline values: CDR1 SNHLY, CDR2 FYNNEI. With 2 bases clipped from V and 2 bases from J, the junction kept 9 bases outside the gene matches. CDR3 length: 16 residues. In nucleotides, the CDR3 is TGTGCCAGCAGTGAAATTAGCGGGTTCTCAGCCTACGAGCAGTACTTC. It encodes CASSEISGFSAYEQYF.

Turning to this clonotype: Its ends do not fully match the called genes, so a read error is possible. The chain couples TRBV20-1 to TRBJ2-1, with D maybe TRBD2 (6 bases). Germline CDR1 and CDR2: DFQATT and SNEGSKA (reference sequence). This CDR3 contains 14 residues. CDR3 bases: TGCAGTGCTACGGGGACTGGCTCCTACAATGGGCAGTTCTTC. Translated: CSATGTGSYNGQFF.